This T cell receptor (beta chain) was observed in a study of radiotherapy plus CTLA-4 blockade in lung cancer. Points from the study as a whole: Once radiotherapy plus ipilimumab had been given, TCR clones derived from tumor expanded in blood. Dynamics of early blood T cell clones, together with interferon-beta, were reportedly the best predictors of response.

Assay used: immunoSEQ multiplex PCR; TCRdb lists only in-frame clones, some missing. The sample lists tens of thousands of clones, around 77% seen once, with roughly 2.6% in the top ten. Of note for this clone: Its antigen is unidentified.

Trimming removed 5 bases from V and 1 base from J, with 18 bases in between. The CDR3 length is 17 residues. In germline, CDR1 is SGHVS, CDR2 FQNEAQ. The clonotype originates from a human donor with non-small cell lung cancer whose response to radiotherapy plus ipilimumab could not be evaluated. The sequences come from peripheral blood, collected from a patient treated with radiotherapy plus ipilimumab. The chain employs TRBV7-8 and TRBJ1-5, with D maybe TRBD1 (6 bases). CDR3 in DNA: TGTGCCAGCAGCATCCAACTTGGGGGGGCGAGCAATCAGCCCCAGCATTTT. Its protein product is CASSIQLGGASNQPQHF.